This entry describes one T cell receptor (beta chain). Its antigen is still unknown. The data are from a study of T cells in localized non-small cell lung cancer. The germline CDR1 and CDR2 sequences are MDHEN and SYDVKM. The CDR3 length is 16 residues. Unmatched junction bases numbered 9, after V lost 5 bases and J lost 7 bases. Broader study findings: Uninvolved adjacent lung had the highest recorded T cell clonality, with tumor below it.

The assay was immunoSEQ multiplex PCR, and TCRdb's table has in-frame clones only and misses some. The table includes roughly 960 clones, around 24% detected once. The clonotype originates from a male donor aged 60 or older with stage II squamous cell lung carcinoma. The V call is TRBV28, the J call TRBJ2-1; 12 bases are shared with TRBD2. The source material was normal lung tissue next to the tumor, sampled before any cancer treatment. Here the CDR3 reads CASSPRLAGATNEQFF. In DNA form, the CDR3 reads TGTGCCAGCAGTCCTCGACTAGCGGGGGCGACAAATGAGCAGTTCTTC.